This entry features one T cell receptor (beta chain) sequence. This entry is derived from a study of blood T cell repertoires in COVID-19. Germline values: CDR1 MDHEN, CDR2 SYDVKM. This CDR3 is built from 14 residues. Trimming cost V 6 bases and J 0 bases, with 11 bases left between them. Some clones are missing from TCRdb's copy, which holds only in-frame ones; the method was immunoSEQ multiplex PCR. In the table there are some 210,000 clones, 87% of which are singletons. This clonotype was obtained from a man aged 18-30 years with acute COVID-19. V is TRBV28 and J is TRBJ1-2; a weak D match, TRBD1 (6 bases). The sample was PBMCs or T cells enriched from blood (not recorded which). The CDR3 loop is CASSHDRPNYGYTF. The CDR3 coding sequence is TGTGCCAGCAGCCACGACAGGCCTAACTATGGCTACACCTTC.